This T cell receptor (beta chain) was captured in a study of blood T cell repertoires in COVID-19. CDR1 SGHNT and CDR2 YYREEE come from the germline V gene (reference sequence). Deletions cut 0 bases from V and 2 bases from J, with 11 bases between. This CDR3 region has 15 residues. The data were produced by immunoSEQ multiplex PCR, yet TCRdb's version contains in-frame clones alone and is incomplete. The data contain about 100,000 clones, 70% to 90% of them singletons. The sample taken for sequencing was peripheral blood. The receptor was isolated from a man over 45 with active or convalescent COVID-19. The genes are TRBV5-4 and TRBJ1-2; D gene ambiguous. CDR3 DNA sequence: TGTGCCAGCAGCTTGGCTAAAGGAGGGAACTATGGCTACACCTTC. Translation gives CASSLAKGGNYGYTF.